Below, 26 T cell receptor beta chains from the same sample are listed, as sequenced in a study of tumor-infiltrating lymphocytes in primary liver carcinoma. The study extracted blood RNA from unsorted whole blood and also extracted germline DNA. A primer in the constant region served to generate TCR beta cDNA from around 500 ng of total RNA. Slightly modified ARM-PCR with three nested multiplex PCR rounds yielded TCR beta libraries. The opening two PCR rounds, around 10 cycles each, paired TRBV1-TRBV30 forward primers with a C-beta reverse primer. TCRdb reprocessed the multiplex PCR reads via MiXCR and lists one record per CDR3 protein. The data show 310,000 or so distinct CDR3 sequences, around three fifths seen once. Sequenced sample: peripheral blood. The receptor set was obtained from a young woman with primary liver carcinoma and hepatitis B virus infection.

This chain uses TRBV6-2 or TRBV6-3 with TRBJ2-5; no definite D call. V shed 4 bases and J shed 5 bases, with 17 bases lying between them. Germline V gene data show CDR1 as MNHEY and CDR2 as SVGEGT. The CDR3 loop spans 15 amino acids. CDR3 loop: CASSFRPTWHETQYF. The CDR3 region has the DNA TGTGCCAGCAGTTTTCGGCCAACTTGGCATGAGACCCAGTACTTC.

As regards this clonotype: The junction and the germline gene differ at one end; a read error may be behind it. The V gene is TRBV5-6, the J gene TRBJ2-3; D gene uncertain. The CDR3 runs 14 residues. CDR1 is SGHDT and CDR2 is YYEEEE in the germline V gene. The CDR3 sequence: CVSSSDPNTDTQYF. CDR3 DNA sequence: TGTGTCAGCAGCTCTGACCCCAACACAGATACGCAGTATTTT.

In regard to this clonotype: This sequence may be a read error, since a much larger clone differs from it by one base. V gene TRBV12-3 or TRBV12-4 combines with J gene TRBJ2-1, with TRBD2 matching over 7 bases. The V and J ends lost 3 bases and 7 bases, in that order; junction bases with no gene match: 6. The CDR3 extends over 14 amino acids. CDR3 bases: TGTGCCAGCAGTTTTCTAGTGGGAGGGAATGAGCAGTTCTTC. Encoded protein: CASSFLVGGNEQFF.

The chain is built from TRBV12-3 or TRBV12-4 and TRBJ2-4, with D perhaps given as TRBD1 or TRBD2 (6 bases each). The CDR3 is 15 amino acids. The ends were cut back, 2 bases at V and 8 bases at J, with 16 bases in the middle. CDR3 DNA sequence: TGTGCCAGCAGTTTATTCGGGGGCCCAGGGGACATTCAGTACTTC. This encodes CASSLFGGPGDIQYF.

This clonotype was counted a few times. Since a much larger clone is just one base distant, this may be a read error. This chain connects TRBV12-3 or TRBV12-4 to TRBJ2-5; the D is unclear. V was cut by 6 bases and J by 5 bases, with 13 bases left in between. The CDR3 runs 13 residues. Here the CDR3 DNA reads TGTGCCAGCAGCACCGGTCCCGGGGAGACCCAGTACTTC. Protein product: CASSTGPGETQYF.

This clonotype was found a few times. CDR3 region: CASSHWGDGYNEQFF. DNA of the CDR3: TGCGCCAGCAGCCACTGGGGAGACGGCTACAATGAGCAGTTCTTC. The chain combines TRBV4-1 with TRBJ2-1, with D tentatively TRBD2 (5 bases). V dropped 3 bases and J dropped 3 bases, with 12 bases sitting between them. The CDR3 is 15 residues long. The V gene's germline CDR1 is MGHRA and CDR2 YSYEKL.

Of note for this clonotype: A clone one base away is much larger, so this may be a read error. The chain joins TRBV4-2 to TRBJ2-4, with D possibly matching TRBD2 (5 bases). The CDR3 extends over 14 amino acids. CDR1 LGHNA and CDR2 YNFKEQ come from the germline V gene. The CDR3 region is CASSLGLAKNIHYF. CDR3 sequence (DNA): TGTGCCAGCAGCCTCGGGCTAGCCAAAAACATTCATTACTTC.

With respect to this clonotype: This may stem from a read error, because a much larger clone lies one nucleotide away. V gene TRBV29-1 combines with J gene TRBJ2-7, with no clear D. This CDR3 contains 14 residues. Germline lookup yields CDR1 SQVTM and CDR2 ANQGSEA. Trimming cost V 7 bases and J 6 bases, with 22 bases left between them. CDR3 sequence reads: CSDLGGVPTAEQYF. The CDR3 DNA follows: TGCAGCGACCTCGGTGGGGTCCCGACCGCCGAGCAGTACTTC.

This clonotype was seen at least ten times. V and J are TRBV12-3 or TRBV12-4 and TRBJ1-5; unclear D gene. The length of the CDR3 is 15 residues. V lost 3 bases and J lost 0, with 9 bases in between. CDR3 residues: CASSFGSYSNQPQHF. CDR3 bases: TGTGCCAGCAGTTTCGGGAGTTATAGCAATCAGCCCCAGCATTTT.

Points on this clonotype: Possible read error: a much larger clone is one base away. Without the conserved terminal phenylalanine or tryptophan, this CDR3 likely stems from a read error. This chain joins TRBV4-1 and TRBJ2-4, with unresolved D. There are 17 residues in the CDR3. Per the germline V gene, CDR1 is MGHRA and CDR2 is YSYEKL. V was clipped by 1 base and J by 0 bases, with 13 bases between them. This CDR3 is CASSQVFEVLAKNIQYL. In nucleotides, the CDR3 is TGCGCCAGCAGCCAAGTCTTCGAGGTACTAGCCAAAAACATTCAGTACCTC.

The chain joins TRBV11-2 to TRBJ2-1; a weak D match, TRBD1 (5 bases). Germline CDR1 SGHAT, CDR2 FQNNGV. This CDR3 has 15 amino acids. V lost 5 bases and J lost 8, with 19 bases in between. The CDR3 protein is CASSAMTRTYDEQFF. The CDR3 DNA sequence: TGTGCCAGCAGCGCCATGACAAGGACATACGATGAGCAGTTCTTC.

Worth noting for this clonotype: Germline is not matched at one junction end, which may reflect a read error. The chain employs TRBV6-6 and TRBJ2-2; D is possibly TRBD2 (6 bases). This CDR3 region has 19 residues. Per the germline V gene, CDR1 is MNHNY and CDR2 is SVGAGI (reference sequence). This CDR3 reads CASSYQSVGTFVVPGELFF. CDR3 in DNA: TGTGCCAGCAGTTACCAGTCGGTGGGGACTTTTGTGGTCCCCGGAGAGCTGTTTTTT.

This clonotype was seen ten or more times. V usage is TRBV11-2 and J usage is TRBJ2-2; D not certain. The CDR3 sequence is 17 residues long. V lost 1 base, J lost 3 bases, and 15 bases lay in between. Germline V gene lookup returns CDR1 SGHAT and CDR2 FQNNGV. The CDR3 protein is CASSLAIGSEYTGELFF. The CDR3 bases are TGTGCCAGCAGCTTAGCTATCGGTTCCGAATACACCGGGGAGCTGTTTTTT.

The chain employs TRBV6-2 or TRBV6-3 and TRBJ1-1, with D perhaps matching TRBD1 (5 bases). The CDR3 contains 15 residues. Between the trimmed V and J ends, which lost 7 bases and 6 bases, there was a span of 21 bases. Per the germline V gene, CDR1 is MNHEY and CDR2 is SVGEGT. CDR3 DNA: TGTGCCAGCACCAGACCGGGGGGGTATGAGTCTGAAGCTTTCTTT. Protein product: CASTRPGGYESEAFF.

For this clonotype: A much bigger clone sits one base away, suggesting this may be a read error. The CDR3 sequence: CASRYREDTQYF. DNA of the CDR3: TGTGCCAGCAGATACAGGGAAGATACGCAGTATTTT. The rearrangement uses TRBV6-5 and TRBJ2-3, with D perhaps matching TRBD1 (6 bases). CDR1 MNHEY and CDR2 SVGAGI come from the germline V gene. This CDR3 region has 12 residues. V dropped 6 bases and J dropped 5 bases, with 9 bases sitting between them.

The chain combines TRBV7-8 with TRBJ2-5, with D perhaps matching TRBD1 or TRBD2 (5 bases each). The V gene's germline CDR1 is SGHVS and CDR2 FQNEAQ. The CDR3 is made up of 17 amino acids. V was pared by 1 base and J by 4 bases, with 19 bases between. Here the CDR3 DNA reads TGTGCCAGCAGCTTAGGAGGTCGGTGGGGGTTGGGAGAGACCCAGTACTTC. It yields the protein CASSLGGRWGLGETQYF.

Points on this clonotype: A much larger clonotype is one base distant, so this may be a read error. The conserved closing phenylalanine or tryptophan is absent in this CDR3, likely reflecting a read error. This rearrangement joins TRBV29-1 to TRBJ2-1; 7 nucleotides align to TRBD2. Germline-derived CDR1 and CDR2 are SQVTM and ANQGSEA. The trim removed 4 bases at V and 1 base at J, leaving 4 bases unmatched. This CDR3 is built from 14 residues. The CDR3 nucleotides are TGCAGCGTTGTTACGCGGGAGTCCTACAATGAGCAGTTCCTC. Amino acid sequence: CSVVTRESYNEQFL.

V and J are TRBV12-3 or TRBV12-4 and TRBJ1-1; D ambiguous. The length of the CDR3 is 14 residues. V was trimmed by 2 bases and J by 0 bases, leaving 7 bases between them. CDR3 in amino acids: CASSLTTLNTEAFF. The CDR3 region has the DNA TGTGCCAGCAGTTTAACGACGCTGAACACTGAAGCTTTCTTT.

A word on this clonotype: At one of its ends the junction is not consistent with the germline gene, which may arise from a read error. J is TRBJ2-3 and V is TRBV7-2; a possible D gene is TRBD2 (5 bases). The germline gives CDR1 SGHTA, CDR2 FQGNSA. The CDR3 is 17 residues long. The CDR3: CASSPRPRLTGTDTQYF. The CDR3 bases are TGTGCCAGCAGCCCCAGGCCGAGACTAACCGGCACAGATACACAGTATTTT.

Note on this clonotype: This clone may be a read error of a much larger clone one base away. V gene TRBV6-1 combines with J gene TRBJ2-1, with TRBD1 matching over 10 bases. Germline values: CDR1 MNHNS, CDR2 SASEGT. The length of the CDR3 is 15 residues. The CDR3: CASSERDRGYNEQIF. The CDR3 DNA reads TGTGCCAGCAGTGAACGGGACAGGGGTTACAATGAGCAGATCTTC.

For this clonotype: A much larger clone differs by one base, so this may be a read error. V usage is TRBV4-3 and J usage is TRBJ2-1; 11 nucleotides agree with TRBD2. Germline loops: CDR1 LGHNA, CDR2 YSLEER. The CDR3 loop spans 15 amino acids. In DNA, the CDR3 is TGCACCAGCAGCCACGCCGGGACTAGCGGTAATGAGCAGTTCTTC. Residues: CTSSHAGTSGNEQFF.

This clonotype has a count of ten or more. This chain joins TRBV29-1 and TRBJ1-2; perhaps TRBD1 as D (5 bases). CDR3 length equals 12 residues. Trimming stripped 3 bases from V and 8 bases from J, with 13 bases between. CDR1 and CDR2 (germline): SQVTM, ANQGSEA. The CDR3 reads CSVDRGRTGYTF. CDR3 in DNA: TGCAGCGTTGATAGGGGCAGGACCGGCTACACCTTC.

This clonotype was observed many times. This chain's CDR3 is CASRGYYEQYF. The CDR3 bases are TGTGCCAGCAGAGGGTATTACGAGCAGTACTTC. V usage is TRBV6-1 and J usage is TRBJ2-7; unclear D gene. The germline CDR1 and CDR2 sequences are MNHNS and SASEGT. V lost 6 bases, J lost 4 bases, and 7 bases lay in between. The CDR3 totals 11 residues.

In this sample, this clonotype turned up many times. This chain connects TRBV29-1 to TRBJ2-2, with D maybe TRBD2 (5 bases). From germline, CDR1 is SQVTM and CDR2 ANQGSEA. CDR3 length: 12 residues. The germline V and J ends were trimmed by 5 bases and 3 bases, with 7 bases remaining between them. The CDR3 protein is CSVPGYTGELFF. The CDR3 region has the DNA TGCAGCGTTCCGGGGTACACCGGGGAGCTGTTTTTT.

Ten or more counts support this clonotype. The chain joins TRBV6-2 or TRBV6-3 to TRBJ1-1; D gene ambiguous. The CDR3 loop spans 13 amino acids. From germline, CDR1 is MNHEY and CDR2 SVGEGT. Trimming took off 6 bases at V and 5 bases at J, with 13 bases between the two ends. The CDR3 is CASRENIATEAFF. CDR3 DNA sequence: TGTGCCAGCAGAGAAAATATTGCGACTGAAGCTTTCTTT.

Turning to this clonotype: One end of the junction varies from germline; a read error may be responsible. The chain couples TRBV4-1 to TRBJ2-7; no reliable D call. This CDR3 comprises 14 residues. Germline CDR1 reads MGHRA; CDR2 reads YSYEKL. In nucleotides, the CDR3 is TGTGCCAGCAGCCCTAATCGGAACCTCTACGAGCAGTACTTC. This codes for CASSPNRNLYEQYF.